This T cell receptor (beta chain) stems from a study of blood T cell repertoires in COVID-19. CDR3 size: 13 residues. Trimming pared 8 bases from V and 5 bases from J, leaving 12 bases between. The V gene's germline CDR1 is LGHNT and CDR2 FRNRAP. Only in-frame clones appear in the TCRdb table, and some are missing; sequencing was by immunoSEQ multiplex PCR. The sample yields fewer than 120,000 clones, roughly 79% seen once. This receptor was identified in a woman of 80 years or more with active or convalescent COVID-19. Sequenced material: peripheral blood. This sequence joins TRBV12-5 and TRBJ2-2; tentatively, D is TRBD2 (6 bases). The CDR3 loop is CASIGSSTGELFF. CDR3 sequence (DNA): TGTGCTAGTATCGGGAGTAGTACCGGGGAGCTGTTTTTT.